This T cell receptor (beta chain) was identified in a study of blood T cell repertoires in COVID-19. Study background: Collection of acute and convalescent COVID-19 samples took place in the United States, Italy and Spain. Sources were T cells, B-cell-depleted T cells, or PBMCs; the material itself was cDNA or gDNA.

In the original analysis: Counts of nucleated cells, estimated from reference gene primer amplification, were obtained. Clones were sequenced by immunoSEQ multiplex PCR, and TCRdb holds only the in-frame ones, with some missing. That table is the source of V, J and clone size, and D and trimming were worked out from the DNA. Of hundreds of thousands of clones listed, around 90% are singletons. V was cut by 2 bases and J by 0 bases, with 11 bases left in between. Per the germline V gene, CDR1 is SGHRS and CDR2 is YFSETQ. CDR3 size: 15 residues. This clonotype was obtained from a human donor in a cohort sampled during active COVID-19. Sequenced: peripheral blood. The gene calls are TRBV5-1 and TRBJ1-1, with no clear D. The CDR3 sequence is CASSFTARLNTEAFF. As DNA, the CDR3 is TGCGCCAGCAGCTTTACAGCCCGACTGAACACTGAAGCTTTCTTT.